Sequencing of this T cell receptor beta chain was carried out in a study of CD8 T cells in Susac syndrome. This CDR3 is built from 12 residues. V dropped 2 bases and J dropped 6 bases, with 11 bases sitting between them. Germline CDR1 reads GTSNPN; CDR2 reads SVGIG (reference sequence). cDNA came from about 0.51 to 1 ug RNA primed by random hexamers. TCRdb redid the calling of the immunoSEQ multiplex PCR reads with MiXCR, one entry per CDR3 protein. This table holds about 130,000 distinct CDR3 sequences, about 93% found once. The origin of this receptor is a human donor with multiple sclerosis. Sequenced input: CD8+ T cells from PBMCs. V is TRBV30 and J is TRBJ2-7; possibly TRBD1 for D (5 bases). CDR3: CAWSFDSGEQYF. In nucleotides, the CDR3 is TGTGCCTGGAGTTTTGACAGTGGCGAGCAGTACTTC.